This T cell receptor beta chain came from a study of cytomegalovirus exposure and HLA in healthy donors. Points from the study as a whole: According to the study, around 180 TCR beta chains were cytomegalovirus-associated. Later analysis revealed greater clonal expansion in HLA-associated TCR beta chains than in equally common others. An Asian-associated ancestry cluster reportedly showed fewer N-insertions than the roughly 700-donor mean in a later analysis.

The germline V gene encodes CDR1 MNHEY and CDR2 SMNVEV (reference sequence). The CDR3 is 15 amino acids. Trimming took 3 bases from V and 2 from J; bases not matched to a gene: 3. Both 60 Vbeta primers and 13 Jbeta primers went into the PCR. Produced via immunoSEQ multiplex PCR; TCRdb's table is partial and in-frame only. This table holds some 160,000 clones, roughly 80% found once. Worth noting for this clone: The antigen is not known.

The specimen sequenced was PBMCs. The clonotype was recovered from a male donor in good health and CMV-seronegative. V is TRBV27 and J is TRBJ2-1; 8 bases line up with TRBD1. CDR3 loop: CASSFGQGPYNEQFF. The CDR3 DNA reads TGTGCCAGCAGTTTTGGACAGGGACCCTACAATGAGCAGTTCTTC.